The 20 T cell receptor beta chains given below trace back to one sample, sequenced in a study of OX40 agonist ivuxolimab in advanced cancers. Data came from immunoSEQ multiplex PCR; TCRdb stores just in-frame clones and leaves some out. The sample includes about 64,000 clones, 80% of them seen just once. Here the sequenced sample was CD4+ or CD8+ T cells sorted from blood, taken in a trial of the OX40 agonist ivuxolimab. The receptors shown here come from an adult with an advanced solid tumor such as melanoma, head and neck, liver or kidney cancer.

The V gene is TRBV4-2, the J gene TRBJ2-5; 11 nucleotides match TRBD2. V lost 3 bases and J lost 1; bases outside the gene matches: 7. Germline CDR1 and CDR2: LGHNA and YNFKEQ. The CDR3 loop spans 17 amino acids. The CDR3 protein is CASSQGTSGLTQETQYF. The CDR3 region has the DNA TGTGCCAGCAGCCAGGGGACTAGCGGCCTGACCCAAGAGACCCAGTACTTC.

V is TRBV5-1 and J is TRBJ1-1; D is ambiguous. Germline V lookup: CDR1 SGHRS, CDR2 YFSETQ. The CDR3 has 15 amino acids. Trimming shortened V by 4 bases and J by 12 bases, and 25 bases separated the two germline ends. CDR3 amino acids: CASSAGNSPRSGTFF. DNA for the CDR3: TGCGCCAGCAGCGCCGGCAACAGTCCAAGATCTGGAACTTTCTTT. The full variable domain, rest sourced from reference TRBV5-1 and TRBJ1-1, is KAGVTQTPRYLIKTRGQQVTLSCSPISGHRSVSWYQQTPGQGLQFLFEYFSETQRNKGNFPGRFSGRQFSNSRSEMNVSTLELGDSALYLCASSAGNSPRSGTFFGQGTRLTVV.

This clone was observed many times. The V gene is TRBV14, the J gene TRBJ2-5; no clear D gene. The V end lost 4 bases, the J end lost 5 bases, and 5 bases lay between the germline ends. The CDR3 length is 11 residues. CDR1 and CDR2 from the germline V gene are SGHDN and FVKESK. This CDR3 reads CASSLRETQYF. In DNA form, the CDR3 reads TGTGCCAGCAGCCTCCGGGAGACCCAGTACTTC.

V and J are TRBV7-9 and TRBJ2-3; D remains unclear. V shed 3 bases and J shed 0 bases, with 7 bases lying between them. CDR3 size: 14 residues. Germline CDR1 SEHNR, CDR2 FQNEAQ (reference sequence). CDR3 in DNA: TGTGCCAGCAGCTTCGGGCTTAGCACAGATACGCAGTATTTT. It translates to CASSFGLSTDTQYF. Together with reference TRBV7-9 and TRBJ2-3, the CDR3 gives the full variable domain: DTGVSQNPRHKITKRGQNVTFRCDPISEHNRLYWYRQTLGQGPEFLTYFQNEAQLEKSRLLSDRFSAERPKGSFSTLEIQRTEQGDSAMYLCASSFGLSTDTQYFGPGTRLTVL.

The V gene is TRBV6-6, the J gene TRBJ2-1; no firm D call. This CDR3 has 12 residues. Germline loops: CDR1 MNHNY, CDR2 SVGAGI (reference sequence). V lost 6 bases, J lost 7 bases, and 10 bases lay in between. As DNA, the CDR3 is TGTGCCAGCAGCCGAGAATCGAATGAGCAGTTCTTC. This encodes CASSRESNEQFF.

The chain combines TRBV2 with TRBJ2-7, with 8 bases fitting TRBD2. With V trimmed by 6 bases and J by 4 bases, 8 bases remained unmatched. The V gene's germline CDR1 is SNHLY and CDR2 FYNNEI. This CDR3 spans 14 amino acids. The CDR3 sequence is CASSRAGETYEQYF. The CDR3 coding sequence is TGTGCCAGCAGCCGAGCGGGAGAAACTTACGAGCAGTACTTC.

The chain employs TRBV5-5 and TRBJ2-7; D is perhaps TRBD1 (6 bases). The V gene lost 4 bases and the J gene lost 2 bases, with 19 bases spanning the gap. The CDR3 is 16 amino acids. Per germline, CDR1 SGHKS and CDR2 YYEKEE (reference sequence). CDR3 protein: CASSPQWDTLTYEQYF. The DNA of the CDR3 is TGTGCCAGCAGCCCGCAGTGGGACACTTTAACCTACGAGCAGTACTTC.

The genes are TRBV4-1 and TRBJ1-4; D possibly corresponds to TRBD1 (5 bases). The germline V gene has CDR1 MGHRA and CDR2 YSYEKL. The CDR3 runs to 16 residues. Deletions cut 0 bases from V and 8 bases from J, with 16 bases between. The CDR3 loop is CASSQESLMKGEKLFF. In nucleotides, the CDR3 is TGCGCCAGCAGCCAAGAATCTCTCATGAAGGGGGAAAAACTGTTTTTT.

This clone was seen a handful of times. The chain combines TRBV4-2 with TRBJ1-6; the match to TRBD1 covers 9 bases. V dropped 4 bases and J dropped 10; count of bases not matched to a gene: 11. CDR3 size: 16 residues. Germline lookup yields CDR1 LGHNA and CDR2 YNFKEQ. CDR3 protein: CASSLTGGKGSSPLHF. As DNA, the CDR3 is TGTGCCAGCAGCCTCACAGGGGGCAAGGGGAGCTCACCCCTCCACTTT.

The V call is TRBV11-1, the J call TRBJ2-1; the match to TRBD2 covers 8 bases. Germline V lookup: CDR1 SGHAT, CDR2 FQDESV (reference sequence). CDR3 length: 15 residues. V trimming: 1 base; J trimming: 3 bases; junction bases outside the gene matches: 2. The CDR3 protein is CASSLVAGYYNEQFF. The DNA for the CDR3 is TGTGCCAGCAGCTTAGTAGCGGGGTACTACAATGAGCAGTTCTTC. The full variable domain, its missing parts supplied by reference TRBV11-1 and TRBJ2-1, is EAEVAQSPRYKITEKSQAVAFWCDPISGHATLYWYRQILGQGPELLVQFQDESVVDDSQLPKDRFSAERLKGVDSTLKIQPAELGDSAMYLCASSLVAGYYNEQFFGPGTRLTVL.

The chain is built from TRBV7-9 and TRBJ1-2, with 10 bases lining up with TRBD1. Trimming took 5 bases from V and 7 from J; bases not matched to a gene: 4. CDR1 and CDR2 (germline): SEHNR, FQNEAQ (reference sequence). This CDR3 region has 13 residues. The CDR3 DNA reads TGTGCCAGCAGCCCGTGGACAGGGGGTGGCTACACCTTC. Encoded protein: CASSPWTGGGYTF.

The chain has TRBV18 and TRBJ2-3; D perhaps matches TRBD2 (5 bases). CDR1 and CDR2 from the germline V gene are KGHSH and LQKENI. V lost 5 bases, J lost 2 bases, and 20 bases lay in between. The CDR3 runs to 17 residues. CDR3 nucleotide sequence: TGTGCCAGCTCAGCTTTCCGGACTCTAACTCACACAGATACGCAGTATTTT. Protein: CASSAFRTLTHTDTQYF. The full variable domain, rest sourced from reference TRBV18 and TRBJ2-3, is NAGVMQNPRHLVRRRGQEARLRCSPMKGHSHVYWYRQLPEEGLKFMVYLQKENIIDESGMPKERFSAEFPKEGPSILRIQQVVRGDSAAYFCASSAFRTLTHTDTQYFGPGTRLTVL.

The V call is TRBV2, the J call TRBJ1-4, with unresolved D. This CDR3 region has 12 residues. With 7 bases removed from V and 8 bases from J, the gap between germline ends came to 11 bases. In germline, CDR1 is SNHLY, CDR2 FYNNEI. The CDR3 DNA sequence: TGTGCCAGCAAATTTCCTGGAGAAAAACTGTTTTTT. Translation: CASKFPGEKLFF.

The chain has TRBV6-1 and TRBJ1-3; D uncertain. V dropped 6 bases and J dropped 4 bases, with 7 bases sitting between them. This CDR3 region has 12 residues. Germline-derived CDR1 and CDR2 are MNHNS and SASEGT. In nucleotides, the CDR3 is TGTGCCAGCAGCCTGACGGGAAACACCATATATTTT. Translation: CASSLTGNTIYF.

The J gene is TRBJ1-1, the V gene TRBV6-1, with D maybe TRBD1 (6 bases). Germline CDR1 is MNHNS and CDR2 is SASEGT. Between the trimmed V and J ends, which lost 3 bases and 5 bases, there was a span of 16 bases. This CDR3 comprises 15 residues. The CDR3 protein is CASSEGAAGQTEAFF. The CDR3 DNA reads TGTGCCAGCAGTGAGGGGGCGGCAGGGCAAACTGAAGCTTTCTTT.

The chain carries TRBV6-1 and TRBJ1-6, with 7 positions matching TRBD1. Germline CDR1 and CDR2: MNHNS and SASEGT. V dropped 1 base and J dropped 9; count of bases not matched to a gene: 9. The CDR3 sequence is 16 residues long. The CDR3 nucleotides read TGTGCCAGCAGTGAAGTGGGAGGGGGCATGGGTTCACCCCTCCACTTT. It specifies CASSEVGGGMGSPLHF.

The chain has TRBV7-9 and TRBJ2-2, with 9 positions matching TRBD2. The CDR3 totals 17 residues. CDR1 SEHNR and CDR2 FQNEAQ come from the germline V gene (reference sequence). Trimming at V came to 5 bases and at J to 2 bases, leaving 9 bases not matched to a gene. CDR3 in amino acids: CASSPLAGGRNTGELFF. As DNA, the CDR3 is TGTGCCAGCAGCCCCCTCGCGGGGGGGCGCAACACCGGGGAGCTGTTTTTT.

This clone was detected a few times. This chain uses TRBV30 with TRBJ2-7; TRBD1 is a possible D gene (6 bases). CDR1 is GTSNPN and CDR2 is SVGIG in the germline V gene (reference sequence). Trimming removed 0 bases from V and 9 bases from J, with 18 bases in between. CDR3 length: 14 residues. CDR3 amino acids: CAWSVPPQGLSQYF. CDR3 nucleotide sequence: TGTGCCTGGAGTGTACCACCTCAGGGGCTATCGCAGTACTTC.

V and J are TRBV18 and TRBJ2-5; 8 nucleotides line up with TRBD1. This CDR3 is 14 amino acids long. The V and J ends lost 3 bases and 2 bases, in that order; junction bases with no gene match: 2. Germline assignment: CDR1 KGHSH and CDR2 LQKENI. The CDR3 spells CASSPNRGQETQYF. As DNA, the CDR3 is TGTGCCAGCTCACCCAACAGGGGGCAAGAGACCCAGTACTTC.

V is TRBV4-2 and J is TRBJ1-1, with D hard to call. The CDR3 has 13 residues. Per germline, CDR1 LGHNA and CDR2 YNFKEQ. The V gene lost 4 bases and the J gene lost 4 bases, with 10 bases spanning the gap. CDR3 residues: CASSPQPGTEAFF. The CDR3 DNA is TGTGCCAGCAGCCCTCAGCCGGGCACTGAAGCTTTCTTT.